Only one count was recorded for the clone carrying this T cell receptor beta chain. This sample is part of a study of blood T cell repertoires in COVID-19. The wider study: The cDNA or gDNA used as material had been derived from T cells, B-cell-depleted T cells, or PBMCs.

The germline CDR1 and CDR2 sequences are GTSNPN and SVGIG (reference sequence). This CDR3 has 14 residues. The ends were cut back, 2 bases at V and 4 bases at J, with 13 bases in the middle. Source study methods: Amplified reference gene primers provided the basis for estimating nucleated cell counts. Measured with immunoSEQ multiplex PCR; TCRdb has only the in-frame clones, and not every one. D and trimming come from the DNA, and the V and J calls and clone size come from that table. The sample includes 100,000 or so clones, more than 75% of them seen just once. The source material was peripheral blood. The TCR comes from a man aged 50 to 60 with active or convalescent COVID-19. The chain joins TRBV30 to TRBJ2-3; TRBD1 might be the D (6 bases). CDR3 region: CAWSLGASADTQYF. The CDR3 region has the DNA TGTGCCTGGAGTCTGGGGGCAAGCGCAGATACGCAGTATTTT.